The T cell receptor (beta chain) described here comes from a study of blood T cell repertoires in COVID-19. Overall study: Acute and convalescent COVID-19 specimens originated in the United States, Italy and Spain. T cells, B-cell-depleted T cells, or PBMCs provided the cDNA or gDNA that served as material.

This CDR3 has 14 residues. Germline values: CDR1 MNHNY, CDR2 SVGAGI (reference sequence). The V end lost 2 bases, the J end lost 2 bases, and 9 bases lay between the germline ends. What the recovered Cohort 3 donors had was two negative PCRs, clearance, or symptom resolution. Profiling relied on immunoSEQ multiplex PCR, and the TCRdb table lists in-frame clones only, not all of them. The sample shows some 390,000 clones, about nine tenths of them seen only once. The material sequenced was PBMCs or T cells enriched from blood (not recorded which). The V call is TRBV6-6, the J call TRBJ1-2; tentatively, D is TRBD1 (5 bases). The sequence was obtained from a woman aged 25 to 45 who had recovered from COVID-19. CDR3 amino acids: CASSYRGRNYGYTF. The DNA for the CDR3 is TGTGCCAGCAGTTACAGGGGTCGAAACTATGGCTACACCTTC.